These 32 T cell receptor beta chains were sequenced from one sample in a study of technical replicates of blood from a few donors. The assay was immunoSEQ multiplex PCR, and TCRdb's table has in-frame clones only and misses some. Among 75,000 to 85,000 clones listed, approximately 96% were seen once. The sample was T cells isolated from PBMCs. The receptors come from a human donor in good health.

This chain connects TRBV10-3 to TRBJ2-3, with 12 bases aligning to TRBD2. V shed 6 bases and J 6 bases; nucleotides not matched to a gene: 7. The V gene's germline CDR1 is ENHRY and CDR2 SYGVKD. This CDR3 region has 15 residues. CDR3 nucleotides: TGTGCCATCAGCCAACTAGCGGGAGGAGAGGATACGCAGTATTTT. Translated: CAISQLAGGEDTQYF.

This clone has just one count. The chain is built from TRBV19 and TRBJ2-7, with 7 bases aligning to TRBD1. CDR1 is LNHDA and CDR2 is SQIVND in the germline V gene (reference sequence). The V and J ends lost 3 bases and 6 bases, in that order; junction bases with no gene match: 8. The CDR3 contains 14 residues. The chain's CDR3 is CASSIRQGSGEQYF. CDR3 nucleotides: TGTGCCAGTAGTATCCGACAGGGCTCGGGCGAGCAGTACTTC.

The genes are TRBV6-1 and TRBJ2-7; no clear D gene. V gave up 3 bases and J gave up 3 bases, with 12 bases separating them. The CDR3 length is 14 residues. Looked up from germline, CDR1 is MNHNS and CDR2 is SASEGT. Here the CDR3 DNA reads TGTGCCAGCAGTGATATCGGTTCGGTCTACGAGCAGTACTTC. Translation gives CASSDIGSVYEQYF.

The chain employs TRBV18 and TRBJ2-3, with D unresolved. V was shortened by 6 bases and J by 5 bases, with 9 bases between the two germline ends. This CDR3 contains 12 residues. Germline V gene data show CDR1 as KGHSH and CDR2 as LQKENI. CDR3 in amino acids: CASSPFGDTQYF. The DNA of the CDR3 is TGTGCCAGCTCGCCCTTCGGAGATACGCAGTATTTT.

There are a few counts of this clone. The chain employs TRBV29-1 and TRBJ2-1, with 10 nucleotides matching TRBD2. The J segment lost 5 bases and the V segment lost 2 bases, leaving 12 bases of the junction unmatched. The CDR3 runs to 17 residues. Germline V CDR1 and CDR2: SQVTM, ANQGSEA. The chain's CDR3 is CSVELAGVFYNNNEQFF. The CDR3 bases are TGCAGCGTTGAACTAGCGGGAGTTTTCTACAACAACAATGAGCAGTTCTTC.

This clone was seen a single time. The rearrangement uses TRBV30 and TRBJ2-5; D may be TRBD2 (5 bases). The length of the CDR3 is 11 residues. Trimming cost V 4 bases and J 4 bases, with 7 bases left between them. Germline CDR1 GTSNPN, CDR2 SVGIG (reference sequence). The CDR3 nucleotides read TGTGCCTGGAATGGAGGAGAGACCCAGTACTTC. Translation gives CAWNGGETQYF.

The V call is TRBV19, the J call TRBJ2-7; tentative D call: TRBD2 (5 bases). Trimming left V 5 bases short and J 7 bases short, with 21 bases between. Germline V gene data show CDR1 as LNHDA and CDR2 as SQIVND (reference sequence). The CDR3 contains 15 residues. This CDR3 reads CASSLDRGKLSEQYF. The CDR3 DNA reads TGTGCCAGTAGTCTTGACCGAGGGAAATTGTCAGAGCAGTACTTC.

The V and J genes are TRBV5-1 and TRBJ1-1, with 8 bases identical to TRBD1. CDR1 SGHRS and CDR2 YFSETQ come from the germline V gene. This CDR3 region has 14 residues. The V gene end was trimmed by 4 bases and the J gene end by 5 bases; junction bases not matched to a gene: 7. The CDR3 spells CASSTGQGDTEAFF. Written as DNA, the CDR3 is TGCGCCAGCAGCACTGGACAGGGAGATACTGAAGCTTTCTTT.

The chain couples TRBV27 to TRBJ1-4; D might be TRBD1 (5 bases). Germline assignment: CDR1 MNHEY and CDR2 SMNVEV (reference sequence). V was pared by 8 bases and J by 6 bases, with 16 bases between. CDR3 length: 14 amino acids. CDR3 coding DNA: TGTGCCAGCGGCGTTGGGGGGATGTATGAAAAACTGTTTTTT. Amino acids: CASGVGGMYEKLFF. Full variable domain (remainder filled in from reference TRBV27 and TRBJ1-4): EAQVTQNPRYLITVTGKKLTVTCSQNMNHEYMSWYRQDPGLGLRQIYYSMNVEVTDKGDVPEGYKVSRKEKRNFPLILESPSPNQTSLYFCASGVGGMYEKLFFGSGTQLSVL.

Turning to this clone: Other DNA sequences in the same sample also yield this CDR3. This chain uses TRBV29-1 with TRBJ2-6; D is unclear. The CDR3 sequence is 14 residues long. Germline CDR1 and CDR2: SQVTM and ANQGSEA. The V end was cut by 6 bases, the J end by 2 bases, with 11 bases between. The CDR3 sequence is CSVAAAAGANVLTF. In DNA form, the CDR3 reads TGCAGCGTCGCGGCGGCGGCTGGGGCCAACGTCCTGACTTTC. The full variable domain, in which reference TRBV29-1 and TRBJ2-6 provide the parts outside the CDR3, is SAVISQKPSRDICQRGTSLTIQCQVDSQVTMMFWYRQQPGQSLTLIATANQGSEATYESGFVIDKFPISRPNLTFSTLTVSNMSPEDSSIYLCSVAAAAGANVLTFGAGSRLTVL.

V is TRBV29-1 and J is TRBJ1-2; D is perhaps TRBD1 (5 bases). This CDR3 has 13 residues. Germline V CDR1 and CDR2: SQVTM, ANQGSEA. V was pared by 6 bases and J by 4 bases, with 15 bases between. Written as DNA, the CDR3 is TGCAGCGTCCAATTCGGGGGGGGCTATGGCTACACCTTC. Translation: CSVQFGGGYGYTF. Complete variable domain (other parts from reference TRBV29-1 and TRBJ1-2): SAVISQKPSRDICQRGTSLTIQCQVDSQVTMMFWYRQQPGQSLTLIATANQGSEATYESGFVIDKFPISRPNLTFSTLTVSNMSPEDSSIYLCSVQFGGGYGYTFGSGTRLTVV.

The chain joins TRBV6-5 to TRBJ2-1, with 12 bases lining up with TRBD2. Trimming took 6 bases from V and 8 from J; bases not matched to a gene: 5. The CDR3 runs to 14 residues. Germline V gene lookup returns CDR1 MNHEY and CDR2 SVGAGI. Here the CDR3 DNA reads TGTGCCAGCAGCGGACTAGCGGGAAACGATGAGCAGTTCTTC. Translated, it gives CASSGLAGNDEQFF.

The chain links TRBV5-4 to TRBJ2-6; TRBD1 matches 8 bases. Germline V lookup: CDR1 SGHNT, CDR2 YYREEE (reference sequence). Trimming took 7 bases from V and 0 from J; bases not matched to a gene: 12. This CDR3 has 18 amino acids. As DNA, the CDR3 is TGTGCCAGCTACCCCCCGACAGGGGCCATCTCTGGGGCCAACGTCCTGACTTTC. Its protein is CASYPPTGAISGANVLTF.

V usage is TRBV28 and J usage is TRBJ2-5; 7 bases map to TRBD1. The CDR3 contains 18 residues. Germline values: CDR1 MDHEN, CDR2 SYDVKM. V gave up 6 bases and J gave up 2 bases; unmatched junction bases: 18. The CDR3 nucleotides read TGTGCCAGCAGCCCCGACAGGGTTCTAAATGTAGGGCAAGAGACCCAGTACTTC. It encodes CASSPDRVLNVGQETQYF.

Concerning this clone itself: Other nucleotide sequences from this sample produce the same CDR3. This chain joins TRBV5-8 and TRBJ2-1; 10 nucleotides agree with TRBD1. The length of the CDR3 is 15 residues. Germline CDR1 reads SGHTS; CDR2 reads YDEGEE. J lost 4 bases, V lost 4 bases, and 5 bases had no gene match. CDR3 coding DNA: TGTGCCAGCAGCCTAGGGACAGGGGCATACAATGAGCAGTTCTTC. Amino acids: CASSLGTGAYNEQFF.

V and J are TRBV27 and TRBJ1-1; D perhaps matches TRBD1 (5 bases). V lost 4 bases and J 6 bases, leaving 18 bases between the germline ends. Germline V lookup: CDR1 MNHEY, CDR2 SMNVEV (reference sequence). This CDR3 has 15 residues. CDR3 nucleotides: TGTGCCAGCAGTTCCATGAGCGGGGGAGTCTCTGAAGCTTTCTTT. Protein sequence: CASSSMSGGVSEAFF.

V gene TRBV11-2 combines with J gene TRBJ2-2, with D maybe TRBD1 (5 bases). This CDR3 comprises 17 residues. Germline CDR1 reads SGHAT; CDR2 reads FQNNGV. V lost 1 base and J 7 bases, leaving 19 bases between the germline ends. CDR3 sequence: CASSLGSVRAPGGELFF. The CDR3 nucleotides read TGTGCCAGCAGCTTAGGGTCGGTCAGGGCGCCAGGCGGGGAGCTGTTTTTT.

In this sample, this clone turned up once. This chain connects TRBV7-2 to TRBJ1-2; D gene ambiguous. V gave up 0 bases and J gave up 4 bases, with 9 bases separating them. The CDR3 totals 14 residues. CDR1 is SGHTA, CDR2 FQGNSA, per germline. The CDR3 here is CASSLAQVAYGYTF. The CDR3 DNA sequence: TGTGCCAGCAGCTTAGCGCAGGTGGCCTATGGCTACACCTTC.

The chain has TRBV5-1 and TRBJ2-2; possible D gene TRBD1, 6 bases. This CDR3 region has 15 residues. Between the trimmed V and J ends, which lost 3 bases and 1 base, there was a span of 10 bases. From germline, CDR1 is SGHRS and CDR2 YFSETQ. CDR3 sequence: CASSSGTLNTGELFF. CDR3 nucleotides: TGCGCCAGCAGCTCAGGGACATTGAACACCGGGGAGCTGTTTTTT.

The CDR3, as DNA: TGTGCCAGCAGTATGCAGGGCCCCGCTTACGAGCAGTACTTC. It is translated as CASSMQGPAYEQYF. The chain carries TRBV2 and TRBJ2-7; maybe TRBD1 (5 bases). The V end was cut by 5 bases, the J end by 4 bases, with 15 bases between. Germline values: CDR1 SNHLY, CDR2 FYNNEI. The CDR3 has 14 amino acids.

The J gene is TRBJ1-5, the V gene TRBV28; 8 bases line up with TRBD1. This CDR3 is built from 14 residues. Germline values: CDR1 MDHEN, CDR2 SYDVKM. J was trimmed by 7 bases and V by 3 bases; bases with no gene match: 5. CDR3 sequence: CASSFQGARQPQHF. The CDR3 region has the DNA TGTGCCAGCAGTTTCCAGGGGGCACGACAGCCCCAGCATTTT.

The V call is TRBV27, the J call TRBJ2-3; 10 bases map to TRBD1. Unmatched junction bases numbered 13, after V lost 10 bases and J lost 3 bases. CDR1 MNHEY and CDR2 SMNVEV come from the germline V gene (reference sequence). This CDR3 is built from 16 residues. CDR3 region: CATTARTGGWTDTQYF. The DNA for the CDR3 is TGTGCCACAACTGCTAGGACAGGGGGGTGGACAGATACGCAGTATTTT.

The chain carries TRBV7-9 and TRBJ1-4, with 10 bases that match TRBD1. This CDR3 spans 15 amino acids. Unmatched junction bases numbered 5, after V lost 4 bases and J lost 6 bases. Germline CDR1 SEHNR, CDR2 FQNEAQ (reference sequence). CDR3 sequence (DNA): TGTGCCAGCAGCTCACCCGGGACAGGGGATGAAAAACTGTTTTTT. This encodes CASSSPGTGDEKLFF.

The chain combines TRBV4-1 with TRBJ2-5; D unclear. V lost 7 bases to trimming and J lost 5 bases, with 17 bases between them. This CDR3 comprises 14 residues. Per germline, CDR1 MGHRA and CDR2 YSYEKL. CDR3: CASTRVVGRETQYF. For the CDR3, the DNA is TGCGCCAGCACCCGGGTGGTAGGTAGGGAGACCCAGTACTTC.

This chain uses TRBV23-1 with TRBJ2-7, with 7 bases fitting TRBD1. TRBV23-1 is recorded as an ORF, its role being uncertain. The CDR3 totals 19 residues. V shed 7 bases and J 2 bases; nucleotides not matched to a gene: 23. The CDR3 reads CASTQRRDSLKFLTYEQYF. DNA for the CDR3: TGCGCCAGCACCCAACGCCGGGACAGCCTAAAATTTCTCACCTACGAGCAGTACTTC.

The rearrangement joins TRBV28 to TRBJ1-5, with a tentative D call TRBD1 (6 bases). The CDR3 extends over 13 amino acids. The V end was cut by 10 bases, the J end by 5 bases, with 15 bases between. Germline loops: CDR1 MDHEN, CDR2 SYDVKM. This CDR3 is CATLTGSHQPQHF. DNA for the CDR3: TGTGCCACCTTGACAGGATCCCATCAGCCCCAGCATTTT.

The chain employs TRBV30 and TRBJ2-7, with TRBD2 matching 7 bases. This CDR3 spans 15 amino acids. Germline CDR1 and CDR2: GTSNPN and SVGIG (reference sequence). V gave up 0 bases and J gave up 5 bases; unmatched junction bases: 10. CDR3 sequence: CAWSVAGVIAHEQYF. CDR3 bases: TGTGCCTGGAGTGTTGCGGGAGTAATTGCCCACGAGCAGTACTTC. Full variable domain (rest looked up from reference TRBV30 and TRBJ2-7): SQTIHQWPATLVQPVGSPLSLECTVEGTSNPNLYWYRQAAGRGLQLLFYSVGIGQISSEVPQNLSASRPQDRQFILSSKKLLLSDSGFYLCAWSVAGVIAHEQYFGPGTRLTVT.

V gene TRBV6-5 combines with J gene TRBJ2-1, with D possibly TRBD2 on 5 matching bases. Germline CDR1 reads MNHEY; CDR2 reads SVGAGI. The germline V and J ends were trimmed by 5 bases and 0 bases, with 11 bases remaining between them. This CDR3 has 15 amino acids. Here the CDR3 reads CASSRGSRSYNEQFF. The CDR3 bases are TGTGCCAGCAGTCGAGGGTCTCGCTCCTACAATGAGCAGTTCTTC.

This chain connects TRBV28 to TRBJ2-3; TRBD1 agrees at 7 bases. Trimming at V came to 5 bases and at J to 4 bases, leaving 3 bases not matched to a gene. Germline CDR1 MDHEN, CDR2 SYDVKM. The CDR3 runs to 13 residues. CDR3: CASSATGPDTQYF. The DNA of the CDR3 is TGTGCCAGCAGTGCGACAGGGCCAGATACGCAGTATTTT.

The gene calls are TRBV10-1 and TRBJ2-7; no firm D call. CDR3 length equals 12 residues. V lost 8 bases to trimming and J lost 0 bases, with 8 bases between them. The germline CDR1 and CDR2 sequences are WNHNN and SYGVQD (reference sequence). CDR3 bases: TGCGCCAGCGTGGAGTACTCCTACGAGCAGTACTTC. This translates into CASVEYSYEQYF.

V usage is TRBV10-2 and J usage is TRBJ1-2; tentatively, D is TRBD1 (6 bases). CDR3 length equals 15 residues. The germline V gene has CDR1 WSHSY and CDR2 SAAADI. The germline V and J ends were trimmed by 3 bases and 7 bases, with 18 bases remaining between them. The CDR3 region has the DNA TGCGCCAGCAGTGAATTACAGGGACCACCATTTGGCTACACCTTC. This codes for CASSELQGPPFGYTF.

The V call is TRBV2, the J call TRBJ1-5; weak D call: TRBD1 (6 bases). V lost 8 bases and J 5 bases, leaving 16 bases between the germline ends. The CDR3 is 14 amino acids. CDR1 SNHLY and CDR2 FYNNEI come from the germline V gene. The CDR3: CASVAGGGYQPQHF. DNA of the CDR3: TGTGCCAGCGTTGCGGGGGGGGGCTATCAGCCCCAGCATTTT.